Listed here is a single TCR beta chain. Repertoires were generated with immunoSEQ multiplex PCR, while TCRdb's copy carries only in-frame clones and drops some. Of around 10,000 clones detected, 70% to 80% appear once; the ten largest clones hold around 0.89%. The sample comes from a study of follicular helper T cells after annual influenza vaccination. Study details: For some subjects, blood spans the 2013-2014, 2014-2015 and 2015-2016 annual vaccinations.

From germline, CDR1 is SEHNR and CDR2 FQNEAQ (reference sequence). Losses at the gene ends were 5 bases for V and 4 bases for J; bases not matched to a gene: 3. This CDR3 comprises 15 residues. The material sequenced was CXCR5- memory CD4+ T cells sorted from blood, taken 6 weeks after influenza vaccination. This clonotype was sampled from an adult who received the influenza vaccine. This chain uses TRBV7-9 with TRBJ2-5; TRBD2 agrees at 14 bases. In DNA, the CDR3 is TGTGCCAGCAGCATGGGACTAGCGGGGGCAGAGACCCAGTACTTC. This translates into CASSMGLAGAETQYF. The full variable domain, in which reference TRBV7-9 and TRBJ2-5 provide the parts outside the CDR3, is DTGVSQNPRHKITKRGQNVTFRCDPISEHNRLYWYRQTLGQGPEFLTYFQNEAQLEKSRLLSDRFSAERPKGSFSTLEIQRTEQGDSAMYLCASSMGLAGAETQYFGPGTRLLVL.